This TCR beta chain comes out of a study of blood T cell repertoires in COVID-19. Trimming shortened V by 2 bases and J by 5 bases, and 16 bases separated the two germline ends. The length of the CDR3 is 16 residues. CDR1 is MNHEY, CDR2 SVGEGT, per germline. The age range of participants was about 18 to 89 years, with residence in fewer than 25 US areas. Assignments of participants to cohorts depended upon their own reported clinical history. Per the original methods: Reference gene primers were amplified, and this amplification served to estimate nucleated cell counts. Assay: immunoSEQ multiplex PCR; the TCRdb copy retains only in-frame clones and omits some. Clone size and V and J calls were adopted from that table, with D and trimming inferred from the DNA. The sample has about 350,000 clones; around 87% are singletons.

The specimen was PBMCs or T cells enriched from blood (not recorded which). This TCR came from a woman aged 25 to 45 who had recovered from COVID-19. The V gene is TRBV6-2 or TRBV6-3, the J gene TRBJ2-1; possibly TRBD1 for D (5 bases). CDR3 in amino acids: CASSYSLTRANNEQFF. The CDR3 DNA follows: TGTGCCAGCAGTTACAGCCTCACCAGGGCGAACAATGAGCAGTTCTTC.